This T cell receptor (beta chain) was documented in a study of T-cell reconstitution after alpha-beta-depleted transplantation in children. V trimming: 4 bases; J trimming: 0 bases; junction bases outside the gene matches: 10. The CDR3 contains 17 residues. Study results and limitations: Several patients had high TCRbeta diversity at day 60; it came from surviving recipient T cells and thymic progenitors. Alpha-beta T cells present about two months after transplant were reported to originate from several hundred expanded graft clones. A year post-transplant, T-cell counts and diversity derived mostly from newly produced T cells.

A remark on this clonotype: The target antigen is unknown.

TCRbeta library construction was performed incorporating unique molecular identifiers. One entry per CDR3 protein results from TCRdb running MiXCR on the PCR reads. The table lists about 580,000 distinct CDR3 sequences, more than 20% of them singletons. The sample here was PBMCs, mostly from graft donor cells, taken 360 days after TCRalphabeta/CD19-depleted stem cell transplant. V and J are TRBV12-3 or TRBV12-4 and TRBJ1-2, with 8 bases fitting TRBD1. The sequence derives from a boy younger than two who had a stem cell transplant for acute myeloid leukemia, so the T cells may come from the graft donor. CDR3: CASSSLPQGAANYGYTF. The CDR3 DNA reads TGTGCCAGCAGTTCCCTTCCGCAGGGGGCGGCTAACTATGGCTACACCTTC.